The count of the clone carrying this TCR beta chain is one. This record belongs to a study of control samples from healthy donors and cancer patients. Here immunoSEQ multiplex PCR was the method, and the copy in TCRdb shows in-frame clones only, minus some. The sample shows about 79,000 clones, 93% of them seen only once. Sequencing input: PBMCs. The TCR originated in a woman in her 40s with lung cancer.

This CDR3 is CASSPDRPPMNTEAFF. As DNA, the CDR3 is TGTGCCAGCTCACCGGACAGGCCACCCATGAACACTGAAGCTTTCTTT. The chain couples TRBV18 to TRBJ1-1, with 7 nucleotides matching TRBD1. CDR3 length: 16 amino acids. With V trimmed by 3 bases and J by 0 bases, 7 bases remained unmatched. In germline, CDR1 is KGHSH, CDR2 LQKENI.